These T cell receptor beta chains were read from a single sample in a study of T cells after yellow fever vaccination. One entry per CDR3 protein, called by TCRdb with MiXCR from the 5' RACE reads. The sample lists under 50,000 distinct CDR3 sequences; 5% to 7% were seen once. The sample was PBMCs, either bulk or a sorted T-cell subset (CD4+, CD8+, memory, or dextramer-sorted; not recorded which), taken 45 days after the yellow fever booster vaccination. All receptors derive from a young man who received the YFV17D yellow fever vaccine. Both conserved end residues are part of each CDR3. The D gene is left open where the match is weak. Not every row has a clone size; where given, it reads once, few, many or a size class.

v_call,clone_size,d_call,j_call,cdr3_aa,cdr3_nt
TRBV27,many,-,TRBJ2-3,CASSFSDTQYF,TGTGCCAGCAGTTTTTCAGATACGCAGTATTTT
TRBV7-2,many,-,TRBJ2-7,CASSLGPTNYEQYF,TGTGCCAGCAGCTTAGGTCCCACCAACTACGAGCAGTACTTC
TRBV20-1,many,-,TRBJ2-5,CSVPRAVGWMMETQYF,TGCAGTGTCCCCCGAGCGGTAGGGTGGATGATGGAGACCCAGTACTTC
TRBV5-1,many,-,TRBJ1-6,CASSGGGENSPLHF,TGCGCCAGCAGCGGCGGCGGGGAAAATTCACCCCTCCACTTT
TRBV5-1,few,-,TRBJ2-7,CASSWSGGGAGSYEQYF,TGCGCCAGCAGCTGGAGCGGCGGCGGAGCCGGCTCCTACGAGCAGTACTTC
TRBV19,-,-,TRBJ2-7,CASSSGPSYEQYF,TGTGCCAGTAGTTCCGGGCCTTCCTACGAGCAGTACTTC
TRBV24-1,many,TRBD1,TRBJ1-2,CATSLDRGVYGYTF,TGTGCCACTTCCTTGGACAGGGGAGTCTATGGCTACACCTTC
TRBV7-2,many,-,TRBJ2-2,CASSLVMGVLDTGELFF,TGTGCCAGCAGCTTAGTGATGGGGGTGTTGGACACCGGGGAGCTGTTTTTT
TRBV7-2,many,-,TRBJ2-7,CASSAAYEQYF,TGTGCCAGCAGCGCCGCCTACGAGCAGTACTTC
TRBV7-8,many,TRBD2,TRBJ2-1,CASSSLGRESYNEQFF,TGTGCCAGCAGCTCCTTAGGGCGGGAGAGTTACAATGAGCAGTTCTTC
TRBV15,few,-,TRBJ2-3,CATSRDGAITDTQYF,TGTGCCACCAGCAGAGATGGGGCAATCACAGATACGCAGTATTTT
TRBV7-9,few,TRBD1,TRBJ2-7,CASSRQTGASYEQYF,TGTGCCAGCAGCCGTCAGACAGGGGCGTCCTACGAGCAGTACTTC
TRBV3-1,many,-,TRBJ1-1,CASSQDRRNEAFF,TGTGCCAGCAGCCAAGACAGGCGAAATGAAGCTTTCTTT
TRBV20-1,-,-,TRBJ1-1,CSAAWGFNTEAFF,TGCAGTGCTGCCTGGGGGTTCAACACTGAAGCTTTCTTT
TRBV7-2,many,-,TRBJ1-5,CASSQRTNQPQHF,TGTGCCAGCAGCCAGAGGACCAATCAGCCCCAGCATTTT
TRBV20-1,many,TRBD2,TRBJ2-3,CSAIRLAGVMDTQYF,TGCAGTGCTATACGACTAGCGGGAGTGATGGATACGCAGTATTTT
TRBV7-2,many,TRBD2,TRBJ2-5,CASRGGGTQYF,TGTGCCAGCAGGGGGGGGGGGACCCAGTACTTC
TRBV5-1,many,-,TRBJ2-1,CASSFRDLYNEQFF,TGCGCCAGCAGCTTCCGGGATCTATACAATGAGCAGTTCTTC
TRBV6-5,many,TRBD2,TRBJ2-1,CASRGRPAGLAGEFSNEQFF,TGTGCCAGCAGGGGCCGACCTGCGGGACTAGCGGGAGAATTTTCCAATGAGCAGTTCTTC
TRBV7-2,many,-,TRBJ1-3,CASSLRGPSGNTIYF,TGTGCCAGCAGCTTAAGGGGCCCCTCTGGAAACACCATATATTTT
TRBV5-1,-,-,TRBJ2-1,CASSPGRTGLYNEQFF,TGCGCCAGCAGCCCCGGGAGGACAGGGCTCTACAATGAGCAGTTCTTC
TRBV7-9,few,-,TRBJ2-7,CASSPLWGEQYF,TGTGCCAGCAGCCCACTCTGGGGGGAGCAGTACTTC
TRBV7-2,many,TRBD2,TRBJ2-5,CASSFSGRLETQYF,TGTGCCAGCAGCTTTAGCGGGAGGTTAGAGACCCAGTACTTC
TRBV10-3,many,-,TRBJ2-7,CAISPPPPSGRSYEQYF,TGTGCCATCAGCCCCCCCCCGCCCAGCGGAAGATCCTACGAGCAGTACTTC
TRBV27,few,-,TRBJ2-4,CASSFGFRESHNIQYF,TGTGCCAGCAGTTTCGGATTCCGGGAGTCACATAACATTCAGTACTTC
TRBV20-1,-,TRBD1,TRBJ2-7,CSARAGQERYEQCF,TGCAGTGCTAGAGCGGGACAGGAACGCTACGAGCAGTGCTTC
TRBV7-9,many,-,TRBJ1-5,CASSLTSNQPQHF,TGTGCCAGCAGCTTGACTAGCAATCAGCCCCAGCATTTT
TRBV24-1,many,TRBD2,TRBJ2-1,CATATSGSGNEQFF,TGTGCCACCGCCACTAGCGGCTCGGGGAATGAGCAGTTCTTC
TRBV29-1,many,-,TRBJ1-2,CSVRRVGGDYGYTF,TGCAGCGTACGTCGGGTAGGGGGGGACTATGGCTACACCTTC
TRBV7-2,many,-,TRBJ1-2,CASSSDLGSGYTF,TGTGCCAGCAGCTCGGATTTAGGGAGCGGCTACACCTTC
TRBV5-6,many,-,TRBJ2-4,CASALSAKNIQYF,TGTGCCAGCGCCCTGTCGGCCAAAAACATTCAGTACTTC
TRBV9,many,-,TRBJ1-4,CASSVNPGEKLFF,TGTGCCAGCAGCGTAAACCCCGGCGAAAAACTGTTTTTT
TRBV15,few,TRBD1,TRBJ1-5,CATSRQGSNQPQHF,TGTGCCACCAGCCGACAGGGCAGCAATCAGCCCCAGCATTTT
TRBV6-5,many,TRBD1,TRBJ1-2,CASSYSNRGSYGYTF,TGTGCCAGCAGTTACTCCAACAGGGGGTCATATGGCTACACCTTC
TRBV4-2,once,-,TRBJ2-3,CASSQDRIGVSSTDTQYF,TGTGCCAGCAGCCAAGATCGGATCGGGGTCTCTAGCACAGATACGCAGTATTTT
TRBV7-2,many,-,TRBJ2-7,CASSLAQTGYEQYF,TGTGCCAGCAGCTTAGCGCAGACAGGCTACGAGCAGTACTTC
TRBV6-2/TRBV6-3,many,TRBD2,TRBJ2-4,CASSHSRETSIQYF,TGTGCCAGCAGTCATTCGCGGGAGACGAGCATTCAGTACTTC
TRBV4-2,many,-,TRBJ2-7,CASSRDTSWEQYF,TGTGCCAGCAGCCGGGACACTTCGTGGGAGCAGTACTTC
TRBV18,many,TRBD2,TRBJ2-1,CASSPTWTSGEYYNEQFF,TGTGCCAGCTCACCGACATGGACTAGCGGAGAGTATTACAATGAGCAGTTCTTC
TRBV19,many,-,TRBJ2-2,CASSIGGGELFF,TGTGCCAGTAGTATAGGAGGTGGGGAGCTGTTTTTT
TRBV28,-,TRBD2,TRBJ2-1,CASSSMKMAGDLNEQFF,TGTGCCAGCAGTTCCATGAAGATGGCGGGAGACCTGAATGAGCAGTTCTTC
TRBV4-3,many,TRBD2,TRBJ2-1,CASSQTSGSREQFF,TGCGCCAGCAGCCAAACTAGCGGGAGCCGTGAGCAGTTCTTC
TRBV27,many,TRBD2,TRBJ2-3,CASRGLALGTDTQYF,TGTGCCAGCAGAGGACTAGCCTTGGGCACAGATACGCAGTATTTT
TRBV12-3/TRBV12-4,many,-,TRBJ2-7,CASSPGGGREQYF,TGTGCCAGCAGTCCCGGGGGAGGTCGCGAGCAGTACTTC